This entry lists 19 T cell receptor beta chains sequenced from one sample in a study of graft-versus-host responses after intestinal transplantation. Their antigens remain unidentified. Assay used: immunoSEQ multiplex PCR; TCRdb lists only in-frame clones, some missing. The sample lists 90,000 to 120,000 clones, over 80% seen once, with less than 0.85% in the top ten. This specimen was unstimulated CD4+ T cells sorted from spleen or lymph node cells, taken before transplant. These receptors were taken from a human donor who was the organ donor for an intestinal transplant.

V usage is TRBV27 and J usage is TRBJ1-4, with D possibly being TRBD1 (6 bases). The CDR3 extends over 15 amino acids. V was clipped by 4 bases and J by 2 bases, with 11 bases between them. Germline values: CDR1 MNHEY, CDR2 SMNVEV (reference sequence). Here the CDR3 reads CASSSWGPTNEKLFF. The DNA of the CDR3 is TGTGCCAGCAGTTCTTGGGGGCCGACTAATGAAAAACTGTTTTTT.

The chain is built from TRBV10-3 and TRBJ1-4; the D is unclear. Germline loops: CDR1 ENHRY, CDR2 SYGVKD. Trimming stripped 3 bases from V and 7 bases from J, with 6 bases between. The CDR3 extends over 12 amino acids. CDR3: CAISDTSEKLFF. CDR3 DNA sequence: TGTGCCATCAGTGACACCAGTGAAAAACTGTTTTTT.

This clone was picked up one time. The chain joins TRBV7-2 to TRBJ2-2; TRBD2 matches at 9 bases. This CDR3 has 16 residues. Germline CDR1 is SGHTA and CDR2 is FQGNSA. Trimming removed 2 bases from V and 3 bases from J; junction bases left unmatched: 4. The CDR3 DNA sequence: TGTGCCAGCAGCTTAATAGCGGGGGCGGACACCGGGGAGCTGTTTTTT. As protein: CASSLIAGADTGELFF. Based on the CDR3 plus reference TRBV7-2 and TRBJ2-2, the full variable domain is GAGVSQSPSNKVTEKGKDVELRCDPISGHTALYWYRQSLGQGLEFLIYFQGNSAPDKSGLPSDRFSAERTGGSVSTLTIQRTQQEDSAVYLCASSLIAGADTGELFFGEGSRLTVL.

This chain joins TRBV4-2 and TRBJ2-3; perhaps TRBD2 as D (6 bases). The V and J ends lost 4 bases and 3 bases respectively, with 14 bases between them. The CDR3 contains 15 residues. CDR1 LGHNA and CDR2 YNFKEQ come from the germline V gene. CDR3 sequence: CASSRAPLATDTQYF. The CDR3 DNA is TGTGCCAGCAGCCGAGCGCCTCTAGCGACAGATACGCAGTATTTT.

The chain uses TRBV18 and TRBJ2-2, with D unclear. The length of the CDR3 is 11 residues. V lost 6 bases, J lost 9 bases, and 8 bases lay in between. Germline values: CDR1 KGHSH, CDR2 LQKENI. This CDR3 is CASSKTRELFF. The CDR3 DNA is TGTGCCAGCTCTAAAACCCGGGAGCTGTTTTTT.

The gene calls are TRBV4-1 and TRBJ2-7, with 7 bases aligning to TRBD2. This CDR3 has 14 amino acids. Germline V lookup: CDR1 MGHRA, CDR2 YSYEKL. With 4 bases clipped from V and 4 bases from J, the junction kept 7 bases outside the gene matches. CDR3 bases: TGCGCCAGCAGCCCAGGGACTATGGCGTACGAGCAGTACTTC. This gives the protein CASSPGTMAYEQYF.

The CDR3: CASSFRRSNYEQYF. The CDR3 DNA follows: TGTGCCAGCAGCTTCCGACGGAGTAACTACGAGCAGTACTTC. The chain links TRBV11-2 to TRBJ2-7; the D is unclear. This CDR3 is built from 14 residues. CDR1 and CDR2 from the germline V gene are SGHAT and FQNNGV. Between the trimmed V and J ends, which lost 3 bases and 3 bases, there was a span of 12 bases.

In this sample, this clone turned up a few times. This chain connects TRBV14 to TRBJ1-4; 7 nucleotides align to TRBD1. V shed 5 bases and J 8 bases; nucleotides not matched to a gene: 11. The CDR3 sequence is 15 residues long. The germline CDR1 and CDR2 sequences are SGHDN and FVKESK. The CDR3 nucleotides read TGTGCCAGCAGCAGAAGACGACAGGGCGGGGAAAAACTGTTTTTT. Its translation: CASSRRRQGGEKLFF.

V usage is TRBV7-9 and J usage is TRBJ2-5, with no clear D. The DNA end lines up better with TRBJ2-7; the J call may be wrong. The CDR3 spans 11 residues. Germline CDR1 and CDR2: SEHNR and FQNEAQ (reference sequence). The chain's CDR3 is CASSRSYEQYF. For the CDR3, the DNA is TGTGCCAGCAGCCGTTCCTACGAGCAGTACTTC.

This chain uses TRBV19 with TRBJ2-6; a possible D gene is TRBD1 (5 bases). Per germline, CDR1 LNHDA and CDR2 SQIVND (reference sequence). The CDR3 totals 14 residues. The germline V and J ends were trimmed by 7 bases and 5 bases, with 12 bases remaining between them. The CDR3 nucleotides are TGTGCCAGTACCCCCGCGGACAGGGCCAACGTCCTGACTTTC. Translated: CASTPADRANVLTF.

The rearrangement joins TRBV5-1 to TRBJ1-4; a possible D gene is TRBD1 (5 bases). The ends were cut back, 2 bases at V and 7 bases at J, with 18 bases in the middle. Germline-derived CDR1 and CDR2 are SGHRS and YFSETQ. The CDR3 totals 16 residues. CDR3 nucleotide sequence: TGCGCCAGCAGCTTTTCCCGGGACTTCGGTGGTGAAAAACTGTTTTTT. Translating it yields CASSFSRDFGGEKLFF.

The chain joins TRBV5-1 to TRBJ1-1, with D perhaps TRBD1 (6 bases). Germline-derived CDR1 and CDR2 are SGHRS and YFSETQ. The CDR3 length is 14 residues. The ends were cut back, 2 bases at V and 6 bases at J, with 14 bases in the middle. CDR3 amino acids: CASSLQGGVAEAFF. As DNA, the CDR3 is TGCGCCAGCAGCTTACAGGGAGGGGTGGCTGAAGCTTTCTTT.

The gene calls are TRBV7-9 and TRBJ2-5, with 12 bases identical to TRBD2. CDR3 size: 14 residues. Germline V lookup: CDR1 SEHNR, CDR2 FQNEAQ (reference sequence). The V segment lost 5 bases and the J segment 6 bases; nucleotides outside the gene matches: 4. DNA of the CDR3: TGTGCCAGCAGCCCTAGCGGGGGGGGAAAGACCCAGTACTTC. Its translation: CASSPSGGGKTQYF.

Worth noting for this clone: Distinct nucleotide sequences in the sample also encode this CDR3. The chain links TRBV2 to TRBJ1-5; 7 nucleotides match TRBD1. This CDR3 has 15 amino acids. Germline lookup yields CDR1 SNHLY and CDR2 FYNNEI. Trimming cost V 7 bases and J 2 bases; bases outside gene matches: 8. CDR3 protein: CASNKGAVGNQPQHF. The DNA for the CDR3 is TGTGCCAGCAATAAGGGGGCGGTTGGCAATCAGCCCCAGCATTTT.

This clone was counted once. V gene TRBV5-6 combines with J gene TRBJ1-6; 9 nucleotides match TRBD1. The germline V gene has CDR1 SGHDT and CDR2 YYEEEE. V shed 2 bases, J shed 10 bases, and the junction held 13 bases outside the gene matches. The CDR3 loop spans 17 amino acids. This CDR3 is CASSFYRTGQGWSPLHF. CDR3 nucleotides: TGTGCCAGCAGCTTTTATAGGACCGGACAGGGGTGGTCACCCCTCCACTTT.

The genes are TRBV18 and TRBJ2-7; D is possibly TRBD1 or TRBD2 (7 bases each). Germline CDR1 KGHSH, CDR2 LQKENI. The CDR3 runs 16 residues. The V and J ends lost 6 bases and 0 bases respectively, with 18 bases between them. The CDR3 sequence is CASSRGIWDSSYEQYF. The CDR3 DNA follows: TGTGCCAGCTCGCGGGGGATTTGGGACAGCTCCTACGAGCAGTACTTC.

The V call is TRBV7-2, the J call TRBJ2-5; 12 bases line up with TRBD2. Germline lookup yields CDR1 SGHTA and CDR2 FQGNSA. CDR3 length: 14 residues. V lost 4 bases and J lost 5; bases outside the gene matches: 2. The chain's CDR3 is CASSSGTSGETQYF. As DNA, the CDR3 is TGTGCCAGCAGCTCCGGGACTAGCGGGGAGACCCAGTACTTC. The full variable domain, in which reference TRBV7-2 and TRBJ2-5 provide the parts outside the CDR3, is GAGVSQSPSNKVTEKGKDVELRCDPISGHTALYWYRQSLGQGLEFLIYFQGNSAPDKSGLPSDRFSAERTGGSVSTLTIQRTQQEDSAVYLCASSSGTSGETQYFGPGTRLLVL.

J is TRBJ1-2 and V is TRBV2, with TRBD1 identical over 9 bases. Germline V gene data show CDR1 as SNHLY and CDR2 as FYNNEI. J lost 4 bases, V lost 6 bases, and 9 bases had no gene match. CDR3 size: 15 residues. CDR3 sequence (DNA): TGTGCCAGCAGAGAAACGGGGACAGGGATCTATGGCTACACCTTC. Protein product: CASRETGTGIYGYTF.

The gene calls are TRBV19 and TRBJ1-4; no definite D call. The CDR3 has 14 amino acids. Germline V gene lookup returns CDR1 LNHDA and CDR2 SQIVND (reference sequence). The V gene lost 6 bases and the J gene lost 6 bases, with 14 bases spanning the gap. The CDR3 sequence is CASRWSSGDEKLFF. The CDR3 coding sequence is TGTGCCAGTAGATGGTCTTCCGGAGATGAAAAACTGTTTTTT.